This TCR beta chain was sequenced for a study of Ad26.COV2.S vaccination and SARS-CoV-2 variants. The treatment is: some 20 received Ad26.COV2.S at low or high dose, single or two shots; several received placebo; per-sample allocation not given. Collection of the samples took place on day 63 after the first injection of vaccine or placebo. The data were produced by immunoSEQ multiplex PCR, yet TCRdb's version contains in-frame clones alone and is incomplete. The sample holds approximately 300,000 clones; just over 85% are singletons and the top ten take more than 1.5%. Only a few counts were recorded for this clone. Its specificity is unknown. The V gene end was trimmed by 4 bases and the J gene end by 0 bases; junction bases not matched to a gene: 8. The V gene's germline CDR1 is PRHDT and CDR2 FYEKMQ (reference sequence). The CDR3 is 17 residues long. The study's findings and limits: Breadth of non-spike TCRs did not differ between vaccinees and placebo recipients. Ad26.COV2.S recipients had broader spike-specific TCRs (P = 0.0014).

The chain recombines TRBV13 with TRBJ2-3; 9 positions agree with TRBD1. This TCR derives from a person aged 18-60 years who received the Ad26.COV2.S COVID-19 vaccine or a placebo. The starting material was peripheral blood, obtained in a trial of Ad26.COV2.S vaccine versus placebo. CDR3 protein: CASSSGQGPSSTDTQYF. For the CDR3, the DNA is TGTGCCAGCAGCTCCGGACAGGGGCCGTCTAGCACAGATACGCAGTATTTT.